This passage covers 25 T cell receptor beta chains from one sample sequenced in a study of naive and memory T cell subsets. Two oligonucleotides, mixed equimolar, formed the beta constant-region primer covering TRBC1 and TRBC2. Four rounds of PCR amplified the ligated cDNA using nested alpha and beta constant-region primers plus SP2. TCRdb ran MiXCR on the UMI-ligation and nested PCR reads and lists one entry per CDR3 protein. The sample lists 95,000 to 150,000 distinct CDR3 sequences, 36% seen once, with approximately 0.9% in the top ten. Sequenced sample: central memory CD4+ T cells from blood. These receptors originate from a human donor in good health.

The chain has TRBV11-3 and TRBJ2-2, with 8 positions matching TRBD1. CDR3 length: 16 residues. After removal of 2 bases from V and 2 bases from J, the junction contained 4 bases not matched to a gene. CDR1 SGHNT and CDR2 YENEEA come from the germline V gene. CDR3 DNA: TGTGCCAGCAGCTTACAGGGGGCGTACAACACCGGGGAGCTGTTTTTT. Amino acids: CASSLQGAYNTGELFF. The variable domain in full, completed from reference TRBV11-3 and TRBJ2-2, reads EAGVVQSPRYKIIEKKQPVAFWCNPISGHNTLYWYLQNLGQGPELLIRYENEEAVDDSQLPKDRFSAERLKGVDSTLKIQPAELGDSAVYLCASSLQGAYNTGELFFGEGSRLTVL.

V gene TRBV7-2 combines with J gene TRBJ2-3, with D possibly being TRBD2 (5 bases). V was clipped by 0 bases and J by 0 bases, with 10 bases between them. Germline-derived CDR1 and CDR2 are SGHTA and FQGNSA. There are 16 residues in the CDR3. The CDR3: CASSLAFRGSTDTQYF. The CDR3 DNA sequence: TGTGCCAGCAGCTTAGCTTTTCGGGGTAGCACAGATACGCAGTATTTT.

The CDR3 sequence: CASSAGQWGYEQYF. CDR3 sequence (DNA): TGTGCCAGTAGTGCGGGACAGTGGGGTTACGAGCAGTACTTC. This chain links TRBV19 with TRBJ2-7; TRBD1 might be the D (7 bases). The CDR3 covers 14 residues. V was pared by 5 bases and J by 4 bases, with 15 bases between. The germline V gene has CDR1 LNHDA and CDR2 SQIVND (reference sequence).

This clonotype has more than one count but fewer than ten. The V call is TRBV7-2, the J call TRBJ1-2; 7 bases align to TRBD1. In germline, CDR1 is SGHTA, CDR2 FQGNSA. With V trimmed by 3 bases and J by 8 bases, 6 bases remained unmatched. The CDR3 has 13 residues. The CDR3, as DNA: TGTGCCAGCAGCTTTTCGGTGGGACAGGGCTACACCTTC. Translating it yields CASSFSVGQGYTF.

This clonotype was picked up a small number of times. V gene TRBV30 combines with J gene TRBJ1-1; D might be TRBD1 (5 bases). From germline, CDR1 is GTSNPN and CDR2 SVGIG (reference sequence). The length of the CDR3 is 13 residues. Trimming shortened V by 4 bases and J by 8 bases, and 17 bases separated the two germline ends. CDR3 coding DNA: TGTGCCTGGATGAGGGGTTGGGGGGTAGAAGCTTTCTTT. As protein: CAWMRGWGVEAFF.

This clonotype was observed a few times. The V and J genes are TRBV7-8 and TRBJ2-1, with 9 bases identical to TRBD1. The CDR3 contains 15 residues. With V trimmed by 1 base and J by 10 bases, 8 bases remained unmatched. CDR1 SGHVS and CDR2 FQNEAQ come from the germline V gene. The CDR3 spells CASSLESGQGGEQFF. The CDR3 nucleotides are TGTGCCAGCAGCTTAGAATCGGGACAGGGTGGGGAGCAGTTCTTC. The full variable domain, completed using reference TRBV7-8 and TRBJ2-1, is GAGVSQSPRYKVAKRGQDVALRCDPISGHVSLFWYQQALGQGPEFLTYFQNEAQLDKSGLPSDRFFAERPEGSVSTLKIQRTQQEDSAVYLCASSLESGQGGEQFFGPGTRLTVL.

This clonotype was counted a few times. The DNA for the CDR3 is TGCAGACTACTAGCGGGAGTAAATGAGCAGTTCTTC. It codes for CRLLAGVNEQFF. This chain uses TRBV20-1 with TRBJ2-1, with 11 bases fitting TRBD2. Looked up from germline, CDR1 is DFQATT and CDR2 is SNEGSKA (reference sequence). This CDR3 has 12 amino acids.

There are a few counts of this clonotype. CDR3 nucleotides: TGTGCCAGCAGACCGGGGGGCAGCGGGAGGCGAGATACGCAGTATTTT. Translating gives CASRPGGSGRRDTQYF. This sequence joins TRBV6-5 and TRBJ2-3; 9 nucleotides agree with TRBD2. The CDR3 contains 16 residues. The J segment lost 5 bases and the V segment lost 6 bases, leaving 12 bases of the junction unmatched. Germline CDR1 is MNHEY and CDR2 is SVGAGI.

CDR3 residues: CASSFGQASSYEQYF. In nucleotides, the CDR3 is TGTGCCAGCAGCTTCGGACAGGCGAGCTCCTACGAGCAGTACTTC. The genes are TRBV7-9 and TRBJ2-7, with 7 bases aligning to TRBD1. The V gene's germline CDR1 is SEHNR and CDR2 FQNEAQ (reference sequence). J lost 0 bases, V lost 3 bases, and 5 bases had no gene match. The CDR3 covers 15 residues.

Many counts were recorded for this clonotype. This chain links TRBV28 with TRBJ2-2; perhaps TRBD2 as D (6 bases). V lost 6 bases to trimming and J lost 5 bases, with 10 bases between them. Per the germline V gene, CDR1 is MDHEN and CDR2 is SYDVKM. The CDR3 is made up of 13 amino acids. The CDR3 loop is CASREGNTGELFF. The CDR3 nucleotides are TGTGCCAGCAGGGAGGGGAATACCGGGGAGCTGTTTTTT.

This chain uses TRBV6-1 with TRBJ1-1, with 7 bases fitting TRBD1. The CDR3 covers 13 residues. J was trimmed by 5 bases and V by 7 bases; bases with no gene match: 7. Germline loops: CDR1 MNHNS, CDR2 SASEGT. In nucleotides, the CDR3 is TGTGCCAGCAATAGACAGGGTTGGACTGAAGCTTTCTTT. Its translation: CASNRQGWTEAFF.

The chain carries TRBV30 and TRBJ2-7, with 7 bases aligning to TRBD2. The trim removed 5 bases at V and 5 bases at J, leaving 15 bases unmatched. This CDR3 has 15 amino acids. Germline assignment: CDR1 GTSNPN and CDR2 SVGIG (reference sequence). The CDR3 DNA reads TGTGCCTGGGCCTCTTGGGGAAAGGGGAGGGACGAGCAGTACTTC. It yields the protein CAWASWGKGRDEQYF. Drawing the rest from reference TRBV30 and TRBJ2-7, the complete variable domain is SQTIHQWPATLVQPVGSPLSLECTVEGTSNPNLYWYRQAAGRGLQLLFYSVGIGQISSEVPQNLSASRPQDRQFILSSKKLLLSDSGFYLCAWASWGKGRDEQYFGPGTRLTVT.

The J gene is TRBJ1-6, the V gene TRBV7-2, with 9 bases matching TRBD1. This CDR3 comprises 17 residues. V lost 5 bases to trimming and J lost 6 bases; unmatched junction nucleotides: 11. In germline, CDR1 is SGHTA, CDR2 FQGNSA. The chain's CDR3 is CASSPHTGTGRNSPLHF. CDR3 nucleotides: TGTGCCAGCAGCCCCCACACCGGGACAGGGCGTAATTCACCCCTCCACTTT.

In this sample, this clonotype turned up a few times. V and J are TRBV5-1 and TRBJ2-3; possibly TRBD2 for D (6 bases). Germline CDR1 SGHRS, CDR2 YFSETQ. The V end lost 6 bases, the J end lost 6 bases, and 17 bases lay between the germline ends. This CDR3 comprises 14 residues. The CDR3 DNA reads as TGCGCCAGCAACGCGGGATACTCTACCGATACGCAGTATTTT. Amino acid sequence: CASNAGYSTDTQYF.

The V gene is TRBV19, the J gene TRBJ1-2, with TRBD1 identical over 7 bases. CDR1 is LNHDA and CDR2 is SQIVND in the germline V gene (reference sequence). V dropped 5 bases and J dropped 8; count of bases not matched to a gene: 14. The CDR3 is made up of 15 amino acids. The CDR3 region has the DNA TGTGCCAGTAGTCCCTCCCCCAGCAGGGGGTCGGGCTACACCTTC. Translated, it gives CASSPSPSRGSGYTF.

The rearrangement uses TRBV11-2 and TRBJ2-2; TRBD2 aligns across 11 bases. There are 17 residues in the CDR3. The V gene's germline CDR1 is SGHAT and CDR2 FQNNGV. With V trimmed by 5 bases and J by 3 bases, 8 bases remained unmatched. The CDR3 loop is CASSRSGRARDTGELFF. The CDR3 nucleotides are TGTGCCAGCAGCCGTAGCGGGAGGGCCAGGGACACCGGGGAGCTGTTTTTT. The full variable domain, in which reference TRBV11-2 and TRBJ2-2 provide the parts outside the CDR3, is EAGVAQSPRYKIIEKRQSVAFWCNPISGHATLYWYQQILGQGPKLLIQFQNNGVVDDSQLPKDRFSAERLKGVDSTLKIQPAKLEDSAVYLCASSRSGRARDTGELFFGEGSRLTVL.

The chain recombines TRBV27 with TRBJ2-1; 8 positions agree with TRBD2. Trimming removed 2 bases from V and 8 bases from J; junction bases left unmatched: 11. CDR1 is MNHEY and CDR2 is SMNVEV in the germline V gene (reference sequence). The CDR3 is made up of 16 amino acids. The CDR3 region has the DNA TGTGCCAGCAGTTTACTCCCCGGGAGGGCCATCGATGAGCAGTTCTTC. It yields the protein CASSLLPGRAIDEQFF.

In its sample, this clonotype was seen many times. The chain has TRBV3-1 and TRBJ2-3; D not resolved. Trimming took off 4 bases at V and 0 bases at J, with 5 bases between the two ends. The CDR3 totals 13 residues. Germline V gene sequence: CDR1 LGHDT, CDR2 YNNKEL (reference sequence). The CDR3 DNA follows: TGTGCCAGCAGCCGGCAGAGCACAGATACGCAGTATTTT. Encoded protein: CASSRQSTDTQYF.

The chain links TRBV13 to TRBJ1-1; D unclear. Trimming stripped 5 bases from V and 3 bases from J, with 13 bases between. The CDR3 contains 14 residues. CDR1 and CDR2 (germline): PRHDT, FYEKMQ (reference sequence). DNA of the CDR3: TGTGCCAGCAGCACAAAAGTCGGCGACACTGAAGCTTTCTTT. Translated: CASSTKVGDTEAFF.

This clonotype was detected only a few times. V usage is TRBV2 and J usage is TRBJ2-5; 15 positions agree with TRBD2. V was clipped by 5 bases and J by 14 bases; unmatched bases: 12. From germline, CDR1 is SNHLY and CDR2 FYNNEI. This CDR3 is built from 15 residues. This chain's CDR3 is CASSLGGTSGRTAYF. The CDR3 nucleotides are TGTGCCAGCAGTCTCGGGGGGACTAGCGGGAGGACCGCATACTTC.

V and J are TRBV20-1 and TRBJ1-5; 9 bases fit TRBD1. Germline CDR1 reads DFQATT; CDR2 reads SNEGSKA (reference sequence). V shed 6 bases, J shed 4 bases, and the junction held 7 bases outside the gene matches. CDR3 size: 14 residues. As DNA, the CDR3 is TGCAGTGCCAACACAGGGGGCAGGAATCAGCCCCAGCATTTT. Its translation is CSANTGGRNQPQHF.

The rearrangement links TRBV20-1 to TRBJ2-3; 9 nucleotides match TRBD2. Germline loops: CDR1 DFQATT, CDR2 SNEGSKA (reference sequence). V shed 3 bases, J shed 2 bases, and the junction held 6 bases outside the gene matches. The CDR3 is 15 amino acids. In DNA, the CDR3 is TGCAGTGCTAGCCTTTTAGCGGGAGTCACAGATACGCAGTATTTT. Residues: CSASLLAGVTDTQYF.

The gene calls are TRBV5-1 and TRBJ2-6; D is unclear. V lost 5 bases to trimming and J lost 0 bases, with 3 bases between them. Looked up from germline, CDR1 is SGHRS and CDR2 is YFSETQ. The CDR3 has 13 amino acids. CDR3 in amino acids: CASRYSGANVLTF. CDR3 nucleotide sequence: TGCGCCAGCAGATACTCTGGGGCCAACGTCCTGACTTTC.

This rearrangement joins TRBV18 to TRBJ1-1; 7 nucleotides line up with TRBD1. This CDR3 is 14 amino acids long. CDR1 KGHSH and CDR2 LQKENI come from the germline V gene. V lost 4 bases and J lost 1; bases outside the gene matches: 3. CDR3 sequence: CASSLQGQNTEAFF. Here the CDR3 DNA reads TGTGCCAGCTCACTACAGGGGCAGAACACTGAAGCTTTCTTT.

The chain carries TRBV3-1 and TRBJ1-1, with D maybe TRBD1 (5 bases). There are 15 residues in the CDR3. The germline V gene has CDR1 LGHDT and CDR2 YNNKEL (reference sequence). V shed 3 bases and J shed 0 bases, with 11 bases lying between them. The CDR3 DNA is TGTGCCAGCAGCCATCGTGGGGGTTTGAACACTGAAGCTTTCTTT. It encodes CASSHRGGLNTEAFF.